The clone carrying this T cell receptor beta chain was counted ten times or more. Its antigen remains unknown. Library preparation tagged each individual cDNA molecule with a unique molecular identifier. A single record per CDR3 protein comes from TCRdb applying MiXCR to the RACE reads. The sample consists of about 45,000 distinct CDR3 sequences, around 4.5% of them appearing once. This sample is drawn from a study of human T cells and chemical hapten exposure. Study context: There were per-sample TCR yield variations, arising mainly from small pooled library volume differences.

This CDR3 comprises 15 residues. Trimming cost V 0 bases and J 6 bases, with 12 bases left between them. The germline CDR1 and CDR2 sequences are DFQATT and SNEGSKA (reference sequence). Described time point: healthy volunteer bleed at 2 weeks. The authors' total RNA extraction used unfractionated whole blood. Study-level findings and limits: High-frequency TCRs, those above 1 in 1000, stayed the same after DPC sensitization.

The sample consisted of whole blood. The chain has TRBV20-1 and TRBJ1-6, with D maybe TRBD1 (6 bases). The clonotype was recovered from a human donor in good health. Some clones in this sample may be carry-over from other donors' samples. CDR3 in amino acids: CSAREWGAANSPLHF. In DNA form, the CDR3 reads TGCAGTGCTAGAGAGTGGGGGGCTGCTAATTCACCCCTCCACTTT.